This TCR beta chain came from a study of blood T cell repertoires in COVID-19. Study information: Sample material is recorded as cDNA or gDNA derived from T cells, B-cell-depleted T cells, or PBMCs.

The table came from immunoSEQ multiplex PCR; TCRdb's copy has only in-frame clones and leaves some out. In the table there are roughly 200,000 clones, around 83% of which are singletons. This clone came up once. The sample taken for sequencing was peripheral blood. The sequence came from a woman of 80 years or more with acute or convalescent COVID-19.

CDR3 protein: CASGRISGGEQYF. CDR3 nucleotide sequence: TGTGCCAGCGGAAGGATTAGCGGGGGGGAGCAGTACTTC. This chain connects TRBV3-1 (or the pseudogene TRBV3-2) to TRBJ2-7; 10 nucleotides match TRBD2. Looked up from germline, CDR1 is LGHDT and CDR2 is YNNKEL (reference sequence). V gave up 8 bases and J gave up 7 bases; unmatched junction bases: 8. This CDR3 is 13 amino acids long.